These 10 T cell receptor beta chains were all obtained from the same sample, sequenced in a study of a mutant IDH1 vaccine in newly diagnosed glioma. Stated time point: baseline, week 1 (first vaccination visit). Treatment described: pre-vaccination baseline after standard-of-care therapy. Profiled with immunoSEQ multiplex PCR; TCRdb holds only in-frame clones, not every one. The sample has some 61,000 clones; approximately 83% are singletons. This material consisted of PBMCs, taken from a glioma patient treated with radiotherapy, temozolomide or both. These receptors were collected from a man under 40 with glioma.

This clone has a handful of counts. The chain combines TRBV19 with TRBJ1-5, with 7 positions matching TRBD1. V was clipped by 5 bases and J by 4 bases; unmatched bases: 2. CDR3 length equals 13 residues. Germline CDR1 is LNHDA and CDR2 is SQIVND (reference sequence). CDR3 in amino acids: CASSFRGNQPQHF. In nucleotides, the CDR3 is TGTGCCAGTAGTTTCAGGGGGAATCAGCCCCAGCATTTT.

The chain joins TRBV15 to TRBJ2-7; 10 bases map to TRBD2. There are 16 residues in the CDR3. Trimming cost V 0 bases and J 5 bases; bases outside gene matches: 7. Germline lookup yields CDR1 LNHNV and CDR2 YYDKDF (reference sequence). The CDR3: CATSRDKAGGTNEQYF. The CDR3 bases are TGTGCCACCAGCAGAGATAAAGCGGGGGGGACTAACGAGCAGTACTTC.

The rearrangement links TRBV2 to TRBJ1-5, with 8 bases matching TRBD1. The CDR3 totals 14 residues. With 5 bases clipped from V and 2 bases from J, the junction kept 2 bases outside the gene matches. The germline CDR1 and CDR2 sequences are SNHLY and FYNNEI. DNA of the CDR3: TGTGCCAGCAGTTGGGGACAGGGCAATCAGCCCCAGCATTTT. Amino acids: CASSWGQGNQPQHF.

The J gene is TRBJ2-3, the V gene TRBV29-1; 8 nucleotides align to TRBD2. V shed 0 bases, J shed 0 bases, and the junction held 8 bases outside the gene matches. There are 17 residues in the CDR3. Germline values: CDR1 SQVTM, CDR2 ANQGSEA. The CDR3 region is CSVEEKRRGGSTDTQYF. DNA of the CDR3: TGCAGCGTTGAAGAAAAAAGACGGGGGGGAAGCACAGATACGCAGTATTTT.

This chain joins TRBV7-9 and TRBJ2-5, with 7 bases identical to TRBD2. TRBJ2-7 explains the end of the DNA better; the J call may be wrong. Per germline, CDR1 SEHNR and CDR2 FQNEAQ (reference sequence). The CDR3 covers 15 residues. The CDR3 is CASSPLSGVGYEQYF. In DNA, the CDR3 is TGTGCCAGCAGCCCCCTAAGCGGGGTTGGTTACGAGCAGTACTTC.

This clone was seen more than once but under ten times. J is TRBJ1-1 and V is TRBV15; no reliable D call. Germline-derived CDR1 and CDR2 are LNHNV and YYDKDF (reference sequence). The CDR3 totals 12 residues. Trimming removed 0 bases from V and 4 bases from J, with 3 bases in between. Here the CDR3 DNA reads TGTGCCACCAGCAGAGACGGCACTGAAGCTTTCTTT. It codes for CATSRDGTEAFF.

V usage is TRBV6-5 and J usage is TRBJ2-7, with a tentative D call TRBD2 (6 bases). The germline V gene encodes CDR1 MNHEY and CDR2 SVGAGI. V gave up 7 bases and J gave up 6 bases, with 16 bases separating them. The CDR3 has 13 amino acids. CDR3 sequence: CASMKGGTTEQYF. The CDR3 DNA follows: TGTGCCAGCATGAAGGGAGGAACAACCGAGCAGTACTTC.

This chain links TRBV5-4 with TRBJ2-1, with D hard to call. CDR3 size: 12 residues. Germline values: CDR1 SGHNT, CDR2 YYREEE (reference sequence). V was clipped by 0 bases and J by 6 bases, with 4 bases between them. CDR3 region: CASSLAVNEQFF. The CDR3 DNA reads as TGTGCCAGCAGCTTGGCCGTCAATGAGCAGTTCTTC.

The genes are TRBV2 and TRBJ2-5; D could derive from TRBD1 or TRBD2 (6 bases each). V was cut by 6 bases and J by 5 bases, with 22 bases left in between. This CDR3 is 16 amino acids long. CDR1 and CDR2 (germline): SNHLY, FYNNEI. Written as DNA, the CDR3 is TGTGCCAGCAGCCTACAGGTTAAGGGGGGCGGGGAGACCCAGTACTTC. This sequence encodes CASSLQVKGGGETQYF.

The CDR3 DNA reads TGTGCCAGCGGCAAGGGACAGACGAACACCGGGGAGCTGTTTTTT. Its protein is CASGKGQTNTGELFF. The chain combines TRBV2 with TRBJ2-2; 7 nucleotides agree with TRBD1. The V segment lost 8 bases and the J segment 0 bases; nucleotides outside the gene matches: 6. CDR1 and CDR2 from the germline V gene are SNHLY and FYNNEI. This CDR3 region has 15 residues.